This TCR beta chain was documented in a study of blood T cell repertoires in COVID-19. Turning to the study itself: Some COVID-19 samples were acute and others convalescent; all came from the United States, Italy and Spain. PBMCs, B-cell-depleted T cells, or T cells provided the cDNA or gDNA that made up the material.

Original data processing: Reference gene primer amplification gave nucleated cell count estimates. Repertoires were generated with immunoSEQ multiplex PCR, while TCRdb's copy carries only in-frame clones and drops some. The DNA was the basis for D and trimming; V, J and clone size are from that table. The profile shows hundreds of thousands of clones, roughly 87% of them singletons. CDR1 and CDR2 from the germline V gene are MDHEN and SYDVKM. The trim removed 5 bases at V and 4 bases at J, leaving 7 bases unmatched. This CDR3 comprises 14 residues. Source material: peripheral blood. This TCR was sampled from a man aged 55-75 years who had recovered from COVID-19. The rearrangement uses TRBV28 and TRBJ1-2; TRBD1 agrees at 7 bases. This CDR3 reads CASSHRQGFYGYTF. CDR3 coding DNA: TGTGCCAGCAGTCATAGACAGGGCTTCTATGGCTACACCTTC.